This TCR beta chain was identified in a study of technical replicates of blood from a few donors. The length of the CDR3 is 10 residues. The germline V and J ends were trimmed by 6 bases and 10 bases, with 10 bases remaining between them. The germline CDR1 and CDR2 sequences are SQVTM and ANQGSEA. Here immunoSEQ multiplex PCR was the method, and the copy in TCRdb shows in-frame clones only, minus some. The table has 95,000 to 100,000 clones, over 95% seen once. This TCR was recovered from a human donor in good health. V and J are TRBV29-1 and TRBJ2-1; possible D gene TRBD2, 5 bases. Sequenced input: T cells isolated from PBMCs. CDR3 nucleotide sequence: TGCAGCGTCCGAGGAGGAGAGCAGTTCTTC. Amino acids: CSVRGGEQFF.